These T cell receptor beta chains were read from a single sample in a study of blood T cell repertoires in COVID-19. Some clones are missing from TCRdb's copy, which holds only in-frame ones; the method was immunoSEQ multiplex PCR. The sample lists about 150,000 clones; 65% to 85% were seen once. Sequenced sample: PBMCs or T cells enriched from blood (not recorded which). These receptor sequences come from a man in his 70s who had been exposed to COVID-19. CDR3s include the opening cysteine and the closing phenylalanine or tryptophan. A D gene is named only where the DNA matches it firmly. The size entry is marked missing in some rows and otherwise reads once, few, many or a size class.

D gene: TRBD2
CDR3 length: 19
V gene: TRBV6-2/TRBV6-3
clone size: .
J gene: TRBJ2-3
CDR3 DNA: TGTGCCAGCAGTCCGGGACTAGCGGGGGGATTAACTAGCACAGATACGCAGTATTTT
CDR3 protein: CASSPGLAGGLTSTDTQYF

D gene: .
CDR3 length: 13
V gene: TRBV18
clone size: .
J gene: TRBJ1-2
CDR3 DNA: TGTGCCAGCTCACCACGTGGACAGAGTGACTACACCTTC
CDR3 protein: CASSPRGQSDYTF

D gene: TRBD1
CDR3 length: 15
V gene: TRBV3-1/TRBV3-2
clone size: .
J gene: TRBJ2-1
CDR3 DNA: TGTGCCAGCAGCCAGGGACAGGGAAACTACAATGAGCAGTTCTTC
CDR3 protein: CASSQGQGNYNEQFF

D gene: TRBD2
CDR3 length: 14
V gene: TRBV28
clone size: few
J gene: TRBJ2-1
CDR3 DNA: TGTGCCAGCAGTTTCGTAGAGCGGGAGGGTAGGCAGTTCTTC
CDR3 protein: CASSFVEREGRQFF

D gene: .
CDR3 length: 14
V gene: TRBV5-1
clone size: .
J gene: TRBJ2-5
CDR3 DNA: TGCGCCAGCAGCTTGACAGCGGACCAAGAGACCCAGTACTTC
CDR3 protein: CASSLTADQETQYF

D gene: .
CDR3 length: 13
V gene: TRBV19
clone size: .
J gene: TRBJ2-1
CDR3 DNA: TGTGCCAGTAGTACCGGTAATGAGGATGAGCAGTTCTTC
CDR3 protein: CASSTGNEDEQFF

D gene: .
CDR3 length: 16
V gene: TRBV5-1
clone size: once
J gene: TRBJ1-1
CDR3 DNA: TGCGCCAGCAGCTCCGAAGGGGGGGCAATGAACACTGAAGCTTTCTTT
CDR3 protein: CASSSEGGAMNTEAFF

D gene: TRBD2
CDR3 length: 17
V gene: TRBV7-9
clone size: .
J gene: TRBJ2-3
CDR3 DNA: TGTGCCAGCAGCTTAGGCCCCCGCGGGGGATTGACAGATACGCAGTATTTT
CDR3 protein: CASSLGPRGGLTDTQYF

D gene: TRBD1
CDR3 length: 13
V gene: TRBV29-1
clone size: once
J gene: TRBJ2-7
CDR3 DNA: TGCAGCTATGGACAGGGGTTCTTCAACGAGCAGTACTTC
CDR3 protein: CSYGQGFFNEQYF

D gene: .
CDR3 length: 14
V gene: TRBV13
clone size: .
J gene: TRBJ2-7
CDR3 DNA: TGTGCCAGCAGCTTAAGGACAGTTTCCTACGAGCAGTACTTC
CDR3 protein: CASSLRTVSYEQYF

D gene: .
CDR3 length: 15
V gene: TRBV6-5
clone size: .
J gene: TRBJ1-1
CDR3 DNA: TGTGCCAGCAGTCCCCCTAGAGGAGCGAACACTGAAGCTTTCTTT
CDR3 protein: CASSPPRGANTEAFF

D gene: TRBD2
CDR3 length: 15
V gene: TRBV4-3
clone size: .
J gene: TRBJ2-2
CDR3 DNA: TGCGCCAGCAGCGAGCTAGCGGGCAACACCGGGGAGCTGTTTTTT
CDR3 protein: CASSELAGNTGELFF

D gene: TRBD1
CDR3 length: 19
V gene: TRBV18
clone size: .
J gene: TRBJ2-5
CDR3 DNA: TGTGCCAGCTCACCACTCCCTTTTGGACAGGGGATTAATCGAGAGACCCAGTACTTC
CDR3 protein: CASSPLPFGQGINRETQYF

D gene: .
CDR3 length: 15
V gene: TRBV28
clone size: .
J gene: TRBJ1-6
CDR3 DNA: TGTGCCAGCAGTTTTGGGACAACTCATAATTCACCCCTCCACTTT
CDR3 protein: CASSFGTTHNSPLHF

D gene: TRBD2
CDR3 length: 16
V gene: TRBV6-2/TRBV6-3
clone size: .
J gene: TRBJ2-7
CDR3 DNA: TGTGCCAGCAGTCCCGCCGGGTCAGCGGGAGTTTACGAGCAGTACTTC
CDR3 protein: CASSPAGSAGVYEQYF

D gene: TRBD1
CDR3 length: 14
V gene: TRBV18
clone size: .
J gene: TRBJ2-3
CDR3 DNA: TGTGCCAGCTCACCAAGACAGGGGGGAGATACGCAGTATTTT
CDR3 protein: CASSPRQGGDTQYF